Listed here are 14 T cell receptor beta chains from one sample, sequenced in a study of blood T cell repertoires in COVID-19. Only in-frame clones appear in the TCRdb table, and some are missing; sequencing was by immunoSEQ multiplex PCR. Of around 270,000 clones listed, roughly 88% are singletons. The sample taken for sequencing was PBMCs or T cells enriched from blood (not recorded which). Every receptor here comes from a woman in her 30s who had recovered from COVID-19.

V and J are TRBV30 and TRBJ1-2; D is unclear. With 1 base removed from V and 3 bases from J, the gap between germline ends came to 9 bases. The CDR3 contains 13 residues. Germline V CDR1 and CDR2: GTSNPN, SVGIG (reference sequence). The CDR3 DNA reads TGTGCCTGGAGTGGAGGGATCGACTATGGCTACACCTTC. Translating it yields CAWSGGIDYGYTF.

This clone was detected once. V and J are TRBV20-1 and TRBJ1-3; D is uncertain. V was shortened by 3 bases and J by 2 bases, with 8 bases between the two germline ends. The CDR3 has 13 amino acids. Germline lookup yields CDR1 DFQATT and CDR2 SNEGSKA (reference sequence). This CDR3 is CSASPSTGNTIYF. The CDR3 region has the DNA TGCAGTGCTAGTCCTAGTACTGGAAACACCATATATTTT.

This clone was observed many times. This chain connects TRBV28 to TRBJ2-7; no clear D. V was pared by 1 base and J by 3 bases, with 16 bases between. This CDR3 is 16 amino acids long. Germline loops: CDR1 MDHEN, CDR2 SYDVKM. The CDR3 region has the DNA TGTGCCAGCAGTTTATATCGTAGAGACTTAAACTACGAGCAGTACTTC. Residues: CASSLYRRDLNYEQYF.

The chain joins TRBV3-1 (or the pseudogene TRBV3-2) to TRBJ1-6; 7 nucleotides align to TRBD1. After removal of 3 bases from V and 7 bases from J, the junction contained 9 bases not matched to a gene. Looked up from germline, CDR1 is LGHDT and CDR2 is YNNKEL (reference sequence). CDR3 length: 16 residues. CDR3 nucleotide sequence: TGTGCCAGCAGCCAGTCCGGACAGGTTCGGAATTCACCCCTCCACTTT. Amino acid sequence: CASSQSGQVRNSPLHF.

The genes are TRBV28 and TRBJ1-1; maybe TRBD1 (6 bases). CDR1 and CDR2 (germline): MDHEN, SYDVKM. With 2 bases removed from V and 11 bases from J, the gap between germline ends came to 12 bases. There are 12 residues in the CDR3. Written as DNA, the CDR3 is TGTGCCAGCAGTTTAGGACAGTCGAAGGCTTTCTTT. Amino acid sequence: CASSLGQSKAFF. The entire variable domain, with the rest obtained from reference TRBV28 and TRBJ1-1, is as follows: DVKVTQSSRYLVKRTGEKVFLECVQDMDHENMFWYRQDPGLGLRLIYFSYDVKMKEKGDIPEGYSVSREKKERFSLILESASTNQTSMYLCASSLGQSKAFFGQGTRLTVV.

V is TRBV18 and J is TRBJ2-2; TRBD1 aligns across 11 bases. CDR1 is KGHSH and CDR2 is LQKENI in the germline V gene. Unmatched junction bases numbered 8, after V lost 0 bases and J lost 5 bases. This CDR3 region has 18 residues. The CDR3 DNA sequence: TGTGCCAGCTCACCACCGATAGGACAGGGGGCTGAGACCGGGGAGCTGTTTTTT. The encoded protein is CASSPPIGQGAETGELFF.

To note about this clone: Compared with germline, one end of the junction differs, possibly owing to a read error. Other DNA sequences in this specimen translate into the identical CDR3. The chain uses TRBV27 and TRBJ2-6, with TRBD1 as a possible D gene (6 bases). This CDR3 comprises 14 residues. Germline CDR1 MNHEY, CDR2 SMNVEV (reference sequence). The CDR3 nucleotides read TGTGCCAGTAGTTCAGGGGCTGGGGCCAACGTCCTGACTTTC. Its protein product is CASSSGAGANVLTF.

The chain uses TRBV27 and TRBJ1-2; possible D gene TRBD1, 6 bases. Germline V gives CDR1 MNHEY, CDR2 SMNVEV (reference sequence). The CDR3 covers 14 residues. Trimming pared 8 bases from V and 9 bases from J, leaving 22 bases between. DNA for the CDR3: TGTGCCAGCGGGGGGGTCACTCAGGGGAACAGCTACACCTTC. Protein: CASGGVTQGNSYTF.

This sequence joins TRBV7-2 and TRBJ2-7; TRBD1 is a possible D gene (6 bases). CDR3 length: 15 amino acids. Germline CDR1 is SGHTA and CDR2 is FQGNSA. V shed 1 base and J shed 2 bases, with 12 bases lying between them. The CDR3 is CASSLDFRGAYEQYF. CDR3 bases: TGTGCCAGCAGCTTAGACTTCAGGGGCGCCTACGAGCAGTACTTC.

Remarks on this clone: The CDR3 end shows no conserved phenylalanine or tryptophan, and so a read error is likely. The DNA is omitted, as the CDR3 cannot be located on it reliably, and the CDR3 follows TCRdb's listing. This chain connects TRBV3-1 (or the pseudogene TRBV3-2) to TRBJ2-7; TRBD1 is the table's D call, not checked against the DNA. CDR1 is LGHDT and CDR2 is YNNKEL in the germline V gene (reference sequence). The CDR3 has 11 amino acids, counting both end residues. CDR3 protein: CASSQDNYPVL.

CDR3 bases: TGCAGCGTTGAAGATACGGCGGGAGAACTCAATGAGCAGTTCTTC. Amino acids: CSVEDTAGELNEQFF. The rearrangement joins TRBV29-1 to TRBJ2-1; 7 bases align to TRBD2. The CDR3 is made up of 15 amino acids. V gave up 0 bases and J gave up 6 bases; unmatched junction bases: 8. The germline V gene encodes CDR1 SQVTM and CDR2 ANQGSEA.

The chain uses TRBV24-1 and TRBJ2-1; 8 nucleotides align to TRBD2. The CDR3 extends over 17 amino acids. The trim removed 6 bases at V and 4 bases at J, leaving 13 bases unmatched. Germline V gives CDR1 KGHDR, CDR2 SFDVKD. The DNA for the CDR3 is TGTGCCACCAGTACCCCCGAAGCGGGAGCTGGATACAATGAGCAGTTCTTC. Protein sequence: CATSTPEAGAGYNEQFF.

The chain recombines TRBV2 with TRBJ1-2; a weak D match, TRBD1 (6 bases). Between the trimmed V and J ends, which lost 7 bases and 1 base, there was a span of 22 bases. The CDR3 totals 17 residues. Looked up from germline, CDR1 is SNHLY and CDR2 is FYNNEI. The CDR3 is CASTLSRAGVRNYGYTF. In nucleotides, the CDR3 is TGTGCCAGCACCCTAAGCAGGGCAGGGGTGCGTAACTATGGCTACACCTTC.

J is TRBJ2-3 and V is TRBV4-1; D call uncertain. CDR1 is MGHRA and CDR2 is YSYEKL in the germline V gene. The CDR3 spans 15 residues. Trimming took off 4 bases at V and 4 bases at J, with 15 bases between the two ends. CDR3 protein: CASSRLGMGPDTQYF. In DNA, the CDR3 is TGCGCCAGCAGCCGCCTAGGTATGGGTCCAGATACGCAGTATTTT.